A selection of T cell receptor beta chains follows, all from one sample in a study of T cell repertoires in cytomegalovirus infection. Which antigens these TCRs recognize remains unknown. MiXCR, applied by TCRdb to the reads, yields one record per CDR3 protein. This sample has under 450,000 distinct CDR3 sequences; about 32% occur once, and the top ten carry about 13%. The specimen was cultured PBMCs, collected from culture after CMV antigen stimulation. The receptors originated from a human donor in good health (CMV status not recorded). Some clones in this sample may be carry-over from other donors' samples. The CDR3 runs from the conserved cysteine through the conserved F or W. D genes are given only for firm matches.

J | D | V | CDR3
TRBJ2-1 | TRBD2 | TRBV19 | CASSMGLAGGLGYNEQFF
TRBJ1-6 | TRBD1 | TRBV6-8 | CASSTQGALSPLHF
TRBJ2-5 | NA | TRBV11-3 | CASSLGPGANQETQYF
TRBJ2-6 | NA | TRBV28 | CASSPSGEPGANVLTF
TRBJ2-5 | TRBD2 | TRBV5-4 | CASSSTSGRASETQYF
TRBJ2-4 | NA | TRBV2 | CASSDKLGDIQYF
TRBJ2-2 | NA | TRBV19 | CASRDWTNTGELFF
TRBJ1-1 | NA | TRBV12-3/TRBV12-4 | CASSPRGLPTEAFF
TRBJ2-4 | NA | TRBV4-1 | CASSQGPDIQYF
TRBJ2-5 | NA | TRBV2 | CASKGHPGATQYF
TRBJ2-3 | NA | TRBV5-1 | CASSLFGQTSTDTQYF
TRBJ2-3 | NA | TRBV19 | CASSVAGSYTDTQYF
TRBJ2-7 | TRBD1 | TRBV27 | CASSFFHPGQGAYEQYF
TRBJ2-3 | NA | TRBV7-2 | CASSFSRASSTDTQYF
TRBJ1-6 | TRBD1 | TRBV9 | CASSVTAGGHSPLHF
TRBJ2-1 | NA | TRBV5-4 | CASSLVPHEQFF
TRBJ2-1 | NA | TRBV7-2 | CASSYGVNNEQFF
TRBJ1-1 | NA | TRBV12-3/TRBV12-4 | CASTLRGGTEAFF
TRBJ1-1 | NA | TRBV7-2 | CASSLALFSEAFF
TRBJ1-1 | NA | TRBV19 | CASSSTRKNTEAFF
TRBJ1-6 | NA | TRBV29-1 | CPEVTNSPLHF
TRBJ2-1 | NA | TRBV5-4 | CASSLYQGYNEQFF
TRBJ2-7 | TRBD2 | TRBV27 | CASSPTLTSGGYEQYF
TRBJ1-5 | NA | TRBV20-1 | CSARDSPGTTDQPQHF
TRBJ1-3 | NA | TRBV19 | CASSMFGQSRGNTIYF
TRBJ1-2 | NA | TRBV11-2 | CASSPPGTYGYTF
TRBJ2-1 | TRBD2 | TRBV7-2 | CASSLVGGRMYNEQFF
TRBJ1-3 | NA | TRBV7-2 | CASSTYRDSGNTIYF
TRBJ1-2 | TRBD1 | TRBV19 | CAAGTGVGGYTF
TRBJ2-1 | NA | TRBV7-3 | CASSAALGEQFF
TRBJ2-5 | NA | TRBV12-3/TRBV12-4 | CASSLKVETQYF
TRBJ2-3 | TRBD2 | TRBV7-9 | CASSLAASGPDTQYF
TRBJ1-4 | NA | TRBV7-9 | CASSSRTPANEKLFF
TRBJ2-1 | TRBD1 | TRBV19 | CASSIHVTGVGEQFF
TRBJ2-1 | NA | TRBV28 | CASSPRGVEQFF
TRBJ2-3 | TRBD2 | TRBV18 | CASSLRAGGNTDTQYF
TRBJ1-5 | NA | TRBV6-1 | CASSEAIGSNQPQHF
TRBJ2-6 | NA | TRBV3-1 | CASSHGVSGANVLTF
TRBJ2-1 | TRBD1 | TRBV11-3 | CASSTDRAEQFF
TRBJ2-3 | NA | TRBV28 | CASSSRVTDTQYF
TRBJ2-5 | NA | TRBV7-9 | CASGISGRRETQYF
TRBJ2-3 | NA | TRBV30 | CAWSEGRRAADTQYF
TRBJ2-5 | TRBD1 | TRBV7-2 | CAGSLGAGTEETQYF
TRBJ2-2 | NA | TRBV7-2 | CASSLARAGELFF
TRBJ2-5 | NA | TRBV7-2 | CASNRGAQETQYF